This T cell receptor (beta chain) was identified during a study of blood T cell repertoires in COVID-19. Study at large: Sites in the United States, Italy and Spain provided acute and convalescent COVID-19 samples. T cells, B-cell-depleted T cells, or PBMCs provided the cDNA or gDNA that served as material.

Original processing methods: Estimates of nucleated cell counts were drawn from the amplification of reference gene primers. Produced via immunoSEQ multiplex PCR; TCRdb's table is partial and in-frame only. Clone size and the V and J calls come from that table; the DNA yielded D and trimming. The data hold about 440,000 clones, with roughly 89% observed a single time. This clone appeared once. The CDR3 runs to 13 residues. Germline CDR1 reads MNHEY; CDR2 reads SMNVEV (reference sequence). V lost 4 bases and J lost 5; bases outside the gene matches: 4. The rearrangement joins TRBV27 to TRBJ1-2; the match to TRBD1 covers 7 bases. The material sequenced was peripheral blood. This TCR came from a woman in her twenties or thirties with acute or convalescent COVID-19. The CDR3 DNA reads as TGTGCCAGCAGTTCCGGGACAGCGTATGGCTACACCTTC. This codes for CASSSGTAYGYTF.